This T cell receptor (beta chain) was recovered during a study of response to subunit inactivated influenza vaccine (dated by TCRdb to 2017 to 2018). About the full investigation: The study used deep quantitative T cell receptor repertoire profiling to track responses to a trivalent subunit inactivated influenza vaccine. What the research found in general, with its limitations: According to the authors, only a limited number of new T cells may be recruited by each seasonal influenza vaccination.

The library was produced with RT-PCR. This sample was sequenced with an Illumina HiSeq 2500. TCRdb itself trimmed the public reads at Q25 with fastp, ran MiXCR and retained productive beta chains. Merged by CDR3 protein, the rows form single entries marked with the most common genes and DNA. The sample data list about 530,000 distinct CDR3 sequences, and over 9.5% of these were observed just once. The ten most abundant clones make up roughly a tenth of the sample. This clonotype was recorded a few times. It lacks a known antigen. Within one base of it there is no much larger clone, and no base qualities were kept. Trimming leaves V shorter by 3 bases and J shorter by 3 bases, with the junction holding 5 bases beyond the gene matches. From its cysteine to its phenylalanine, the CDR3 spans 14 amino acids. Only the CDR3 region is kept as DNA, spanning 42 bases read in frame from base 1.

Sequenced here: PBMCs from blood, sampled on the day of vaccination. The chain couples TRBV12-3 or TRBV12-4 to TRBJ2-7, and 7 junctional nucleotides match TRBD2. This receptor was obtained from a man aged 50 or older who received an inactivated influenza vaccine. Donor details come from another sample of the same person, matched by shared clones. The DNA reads TGTGCCAGCAGTTTTAGCGGGCCCTTCTACGAGCAGTACTTC. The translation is CASSFSGPFYEQYF.